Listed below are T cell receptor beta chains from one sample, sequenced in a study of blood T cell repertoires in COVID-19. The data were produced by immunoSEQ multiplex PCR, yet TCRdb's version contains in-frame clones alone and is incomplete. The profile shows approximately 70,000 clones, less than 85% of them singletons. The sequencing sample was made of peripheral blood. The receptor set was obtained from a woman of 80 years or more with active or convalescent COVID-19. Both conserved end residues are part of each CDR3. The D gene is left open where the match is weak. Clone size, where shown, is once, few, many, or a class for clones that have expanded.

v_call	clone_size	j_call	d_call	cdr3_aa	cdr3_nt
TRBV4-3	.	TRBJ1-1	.	CASSQDFLTTPQEAFF	TGCGCCAGCAGCCAAGATTTTTTGACGACACCTCAAGAAGCTTTCTTT
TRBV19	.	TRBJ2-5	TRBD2	CASSSIEGLRTHF	TGTGCCAGCTCTAGTATAGAGGGACTACGGACACACTTC
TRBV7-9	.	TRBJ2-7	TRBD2	CASSLAGTSTYEQYF	TGTGCCAGCAGCTTAGCAGGGACTAGCACCTACGAGCAGTACTTC
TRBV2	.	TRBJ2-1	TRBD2	CASRGERGSYNEQFF	TGTGCCAGCAGGGGTGAGCGGGGCTCCTACAATGAGCAGTTCTTC
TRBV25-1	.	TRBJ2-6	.	CASKESGANVLTF	TGTGCCAGCAAGGAGTCTGGGGCCAACGTCCTGACTTTC
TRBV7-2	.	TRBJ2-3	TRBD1	CASSPRDRYTDTQYF	TGTGCCAGCAGCCCCCGGGACAGGTACACAGATACGCAGTATTTT
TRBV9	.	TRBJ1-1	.	CASSVASGKAFF	TGTGCCAGCAGCGTAGCCAGCGGGAAAGCTTTCTTT
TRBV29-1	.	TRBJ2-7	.	CSVGSAVRQYF	TGCAGCGTTGGGAGCGCAGTACGGCAGTACTTC
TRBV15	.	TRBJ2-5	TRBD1	CATSPRTGVAETQYF	TGTGCCACCAGCCCCCGGACAGGGGTCGCAGAGACCCAGTACTTC
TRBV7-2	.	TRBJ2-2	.	CASSLGTGTTNTGELFF	TGTGCCAGCAGCTTAGGGACAGGGACTACGAACACCGGGGAGCTGTTTTTT
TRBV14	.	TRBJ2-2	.	CASSQTGFRELFF	TGTGCCAGCAGCCAAACAGGGTTCCGGGAGCTGTTTTTT
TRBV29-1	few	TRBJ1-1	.	CSVTIAWGFTEAFF	TGCAGCGTTACAATCGCATGGGGCTTCACTGAAGCTTTCTTT
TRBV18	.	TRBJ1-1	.	CASSPTGNTEAFF	TGTGCCAGCTCGCCTACAGGGAACACTGAAGCTTTCTTT
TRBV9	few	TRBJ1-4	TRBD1	CASSAGTGQKLFF	TGTGCCAGCAGCGCCGGGACAGGCCAAAAACTGTTTTTT
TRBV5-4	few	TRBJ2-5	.	CASSLGTAVGVGETQYF	TGTGCCAGCAGCTTAGGAACAGCGGTTGGGGTGGGAGAGACCCAGTACTTC
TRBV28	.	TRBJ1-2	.	CATTNNPREANYGYTF	TGTGCCACCACTAATAACCCCAGGGAAGCTAACTATGGCTACACCTTC
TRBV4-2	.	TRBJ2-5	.	CASSQDLQGIGETQYF	TGTGCCAGCAGCCAAGATCTCCAGGGGATAGGAGAGACCCAGTACTTC
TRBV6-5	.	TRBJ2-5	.	CASSYRETQYF	TGTGCCAGCAGTTACCGAGAGACCCAGTACTTC
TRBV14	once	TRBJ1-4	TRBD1	CASSQDILDRGNEKLFF	TGTGCCAGCAGCCAAGATATATTGGACAGGGGAAATGAAAAACTGTTTTTT
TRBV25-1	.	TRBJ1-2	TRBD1	CASSAQGSYGYTF	TGTGCCAGCAGTGCACAGGGGAGCTATGGCTACACCTTC
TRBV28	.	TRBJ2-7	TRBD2	CASSRLKSGLAGVYEQYF	TGTGCCAGCAGCAGACTAAAATCGGGGCTAGCGGGAGTTTACGAGCAGTACTTC
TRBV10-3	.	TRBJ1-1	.	CAINPDSATEAFF	TGTGCCATCAACCCGGACTCGGCAACTGAAGCTTTCTTT
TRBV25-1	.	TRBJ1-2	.	CASSEQGGSYGYTF	TGTGCCAGCAGTGAACAGGGCGGTTCCTATGGCTACACCTTC
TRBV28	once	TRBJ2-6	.	CASSPGQGISGANVLTF	TGTGCCAGCAGTCCCGGGCAGGGCATCTCTGGGGCCAACGTCCTGACTTTC
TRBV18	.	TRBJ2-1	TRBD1	CASSLDRGTGNEQFF	TGTGCCAGCTCACTAGACAGGGGTACCGGCAATGAGCAGTTCTTC
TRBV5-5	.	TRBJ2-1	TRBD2	CASSKAGGPVNEQFF	TGTGCCAGCAGCAAAGCGGGAGGGCCGGTGAATGAGCAGTTCTTC
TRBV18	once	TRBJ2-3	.	CASSPYAGSNTDTQYF	TGTGCCAGCTCACCCTACGCCGGGAGCAACACAGATACGCAGTATTTT
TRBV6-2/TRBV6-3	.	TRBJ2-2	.	CASSYPTGRDTGELFF	TGTGCCAGCAGTTATCCCACAGGGAGAGACACCGGGGAGCTGTTTTTT
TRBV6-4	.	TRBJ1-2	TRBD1	CASSKGTGGNYGYTF	TGTGCCAGCAGTAAGGGGACAGGGGGCAACTATGGCTACACCTTC
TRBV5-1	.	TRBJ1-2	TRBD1	CASSLDRGRLYGYTF	TGCGCCAGCAGCCTGGACAGGGGGCGACTCTATGGCTACACCTTC
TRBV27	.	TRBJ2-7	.	CASSFNRGYEQYF	TGTGCCAGCAGTTTTAATCGGGGGTACGAGCAGTACTTC
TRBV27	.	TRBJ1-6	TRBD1	CASSLNRGGSPLHF	TGTGCCAGCAGTTTGAACAGGGGAGGCTCACCCCTCCACTTT
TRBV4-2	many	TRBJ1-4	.	CAGSKGATNEKLFF	TGTGCCGGGTCGAAAGGGGCAACTAATGAAAAACTGTTTTTT
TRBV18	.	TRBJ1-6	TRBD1	CASSPPGQYNSPLHF	TGTGCCAGCTCACCACCGGGACAGTATAATTCACCCCTCCACTTT
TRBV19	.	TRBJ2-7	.	CASSIRDTSSYEQYF	TGTGCCAGTAGTATTCGGGACACCAGCTCCTACGAGCAGTACTTC
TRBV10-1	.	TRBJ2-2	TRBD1	CASRAEPGQCGTGELFF	TGCGCCAGCAGAGCGGAACCGGGACAGTGTGGCACCGGGGAGCTGTTTTTT
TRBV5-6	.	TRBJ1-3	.	CASSFPQNGNTIYF	TGTGCCAGCAGCTTTCCCCAGAATGGAAACACCATATATTTT
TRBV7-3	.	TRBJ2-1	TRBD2	CASRTSGRADEQFF	TGTGCCAGCCGGACTAGCGGGAGGGCCGATGAGCAGTTCTTC
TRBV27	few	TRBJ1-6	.	CASSPLSNPAAPLHF	TGTGCCAGCAGTCCCCTTTCAAACCCCGCGGCACCCCTCCACTTT
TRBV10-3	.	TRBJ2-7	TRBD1	CAIASRTGDSYEQYF	TGTGCCATCGCTAGTAGGACAGGGGACTCCTACGAGCAGTACTTC
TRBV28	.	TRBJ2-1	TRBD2	CASSEPRGTNNEQFF	TGTGCCAGCAGCGAACCCCGGGGGACTAACAATGAGCAGTTCTTC